A single sample is the source of the 19 T cell receptor beta chains below, sequenced in a study of spatial heterogeneity in lung cancer. Time point indicated: blood at routine non-recurrence follow-up after resection. One entry per CDR3 protein, called by TCRdb with MiXCR from the 5' RACE reads. The sample records tens of thousands of distinct CDR3 sequences, less than 20% being singletons. The specimen comprised PBMCs, sampled at follow-up. These receptors came from a male donor with early-stage non-small cell lung cancer.

The chain is built from TRBV9 and TRBJ2-5; D is ambiguous. The CDR3 is 16 residues long. Germline CDR1 and CDR2: SGDLS and YYNGEE. V lost 1 base and J 1 base, leaving 14 bases between the germline ends. The CDR3 loop is CASSVSYYGVQETQYF. The CDR3 DNA follows: TGTGCCAGCAGCGTATCGTATTATGGAGTCCAAGAGACCCAGTACTTC.

A few counts support this clonotype. The CDR3 protein is CASSYPPNRGSKSSPLHF. The CDR3 nucleotides read TGTGCCAGCAGTTACCCACCTAACAGGGGGTCGAAATCTTCACCCCTCCACTTT. J is TRBJ1-6 and V is TRBV6-6, with 8 nucleotides matching TRBD1. After removal of 2 bases from V and 9 bases from J, the junction contained 15 bases not matched to a gene. The germline V gene has CDR1 MNHNY and CDR2 SVGAGI (reference sequence). This CDR3 is 18 amino acids long.

This clonotype was found a few times. The rearrangement uses TRBV11-2 and TRBJ2-4, with D maybe TRBD2 (6 bases). V lost 1 base to trimming and J lost 1 base, with 23 bases between them. Germline assignment: CDR1 SGHAT and CDR2 FQNNGV. The CDR3 is made up of 20 amino acids. In nucleotides, the CDR3 is TGTGCCAGCAGCTTAGGCCTCCGGTATCGGGACTCTACGGCCAAAAACATTCAGTACTTC. As protein: CASSLGLRYRDSTAKNIQYF.

This clonotype was detected a few times. The chain links TRBV2 to TRBJ2-1; TRBD1 matches 8 bases. Germline CDR1 is SNHLY and CDR2 is FYNNEI. This CDR3 has 12 residues. Losses at the gene ends were 6 bases for V and 16 bases for J; bases not matched to a gene: 11. Here the CDR3 reads CASSQGARPQFF. The CDR3 coding sequence is TGTGCCAGCAGCCAGGGGGCCCGGCCTCAATTCTTC.

This chain links TRBV10-3 with TRBJ2-7, with TRBD2 matching over 13 bases. The trim removed 5 bases at V and 5 bases at J, leaving 6 bases unmatched. This CDR3 region has 15 residues. CDR1 is ENHRY, CDR2 SYGVKD, per germline. In DNA, the CDR3 is TGTGCCATCAGTCTCGGACTAGCGGGAGTCAACGAGCAGTACTTC. The encoded protein is CAISLGLAGVNEQYF.

This clonotype was counted a few times. The V call is TRBV4-1, the J call TRBJ2-5, with 9 bases fitting TRBD2. The germline gives CDR1 MGHRA, CDR2 YSYEKL. V dropped 0 bases and J dropped 5; count of bases not matched to a gene: 7. This CDR3 contains 16 residues. The CDR3 protein is CASSQDGRGGLETQYF. As DNA, the CDR3 is TGCGCCAGCAGCCAAGATGGGCGGGGGGGATTGGAGACCCAGTACTTC.

The chain joins TRBV7-2 to TRBJ2-1; 9 nucleotides align to TRBD2. The CDR3 has 14 residues. Germline trimming cut 0 bases from V and 12 bases from J; bases unmatched to any gene: 6. Germline-derived CDR1 and CDR2 are SGHTA and FQGNSA. In DNA form, the CDR3 reads TGTGCCAGCAGCTTAGCTAGCGGGGGTGGTACGCAGTTCTTC. Translation: CASSLASGGGTQFF.

A few counts support this clonotype. The rearrangement uses TRBV7-6 and TRBJ2-2, with D unresolved. The CDR3 sequence is 13 residues long. Germline V lookup: CDR1 SGHVS, CDR2 FNYEAQ. Deletions cut 1 base from V and 7 bases from J, with 7 bases between. The CDR3: CASSLGASGELFF. The CDR3 bases are TGTGCCAGCAGCTTAGGGGCCAGCGGGGAGCTGTTTTTT.

This clonotype appeared a few times. J is TRBJ1-1 and V is TRBV7-9; D remains ambiguous. Germline assignment: CDR1 SEHNR and CDR2 FQNEAQ (reference sequence). The germline V and J ends were trimmed by 3 bases and 10 bases, with 12 bases remaining between them. The CDR3 sequence is 12 residues long. Here the CDR3 reads CASSFAGNRAFF. The CDR3 bases are TGTGCCAGCAGCTTTGCGGGGAATCGAGCTTTCTTT.

This clonotype was found many times. The CDR3 DNA reads as TGTGCCACCAGTGACCCGACTAGCGGGAGGTACAATGAGCAGTTCTTC. Protein product: CATSDPTSGRYNEQFF. The rearrangement uses TRBV24-1 and TRBJ2-1; 13 bases fit TRBD2. The V gene's germline CDR1 is KGHDR and CDR2 SFDVKD. Unmatched junction bases numbered 3, after V lost 4 bases and J lost 4 bases. The CDR3 has 16 amino acids.

This clonotype was observed a few times. This sequence joins TRBV10-3 and TRBJ1-5; 8 nucleotides agree with TRBD1. CDR1 and CDR2 (germline): ENHRY, SYGVKD. The V and J ends lost 7 bases and 4 bases, in that order; junction bases with no gene match: 3. The CDR3 is 13 residues long. CDR3 DNA: TGTGCCATCAAACAGGGGGTTAATCAGCCCCAGCATTTT. Amino acid sequence: CAIKQGVNQPQHF.

This clonotype was seen a handful of times. The chain combines TRBV20-1 with TRBJ2-1, with D possibly being TRBD2 (7 bases). The germline V and J ends were trimmed by 0 bases and 2 bases, with 11 bases remaining between them. The CDR3 is 15 residues long. Germline V gene data show CDR1 as DFQATT and CDR2 as SNEGSKA (reference sequence). The CDR3 protein is CSARDGGGPYNEQFF. The CDR3 DNA is TGCAGTGCTAGAGATGGGGGGGGCCCCTACAATGAGCAGTTCTTC.

The sample holds a few counts of this clonotype. The rearrangement links TRBV10-3 to TRBJ2-4; possible D gene TRBD2, 7 bases. V was trimmed by 5 bases and J by 5 bases, leaving 13 bases between them. CDR1 is ENHRY, CDR2 SYGVKD, per germline. The CDR3 is made up of 14 amino acids. CDR3 bases: TGTGCCATCAGTAGGGGGGGCGGTGAAAACATTCAGTACTTC. This codes for CAISRGGGENIQYF.

This clonotype has a handful of counts. The V gene is TRBV9, the J gene TRBJ2-3, with D possibly TRBD2 on 6 matching bases. V lost 4 bases and J 8 bases, leaving 11 bases between the germline ends. Germline CDR1 and CDR2: SGDLS and YYNGEE. The CDR3 totals 12 residues. DNA for the CDR3: TGTGCCAGCAGCCTCCTGGGAGGTACGCAGTATTTT. Translated: CASSLLGGTQYF.

This clonotype was found a few times. V and J are TRBV7-2 and TRBJ2-7; the match to TRBD1 covers 9 bases. This CDR3 is built from 14 residues. Trimming removed 4 bases from V and 4 bases from J; junction bases left unmatched: 5. Germline lookup yields CDR1 SGHTA and CDR2 FQGNSA. CDR3 amino acids: CASSWGQGGYEQYV. CDR3 DNA sequence: TGTGCCAGCAGCTGGGGACAGGGTGGGTACGAGCAGTACGTC.

Regarding this clonotype: Mismatch with germline at one junction end may stem from a read error. The chain carries TRBV11-3 and TRBJ2-1; 7 positions agree with TRBD1. The CDR3 extends over 14 amino acids. The germline V gene has CDR1 SGHNT and CDR2 YENEEA. CDR3 coding DNA: TGTGCCAGCAGCCTAGGGACAGCAGACAATGAGCAGCTCTTC. Amino acids: CASSLGTADNEQLF.

This chain connects TRBV20-1 to TRBJ2-3; D unclear. The CDR3 totals 15 residues. Between the trimmed V and J ends, which lost 3 bases and 6 bases, there was a span of 19 bases. Germline CDR1 reads DFQATT; CDR2 reads SNEGSKA (reference sequence). CDR3 coding DNA: TGCAGTGCTAGCCCCCTCCCACGTCAGGAGGATACGCAGTATTTT. It encodes CSASPLPRQEDTQYF.

The chain carries TRBV6-2 or TRBV6-3 and TRBJ1-5; D is unclear. V lost 8 bases to trimming and J lost 1 base, with 12 bases between them. Looked up from germline, CDR1 is MNHEY and CDR2 is SVGEGT. The length of the CDR3 is 14 residues. The CDR3 DNA reads as TGTGCCAGCGCTGATGACGGGAGCAATCAGCCCCAGCATTTT. This translates into CASADDGSNQPQHF.

The chain is built from TRBV12-3 or TRBV12-4 and TRBJ1-4, with 7 positions matching TRBD1. Trimming removed 8 bases from V and 8 bases from J; junction bases left unmatched: 5. This CDR3 region has 12 residues. For the CDR3, the DNA is TGTGCCAGCTCGACAGGGACGGAAAAACTGTTTTTT. Amino acids: CASSTGTEKLFF.